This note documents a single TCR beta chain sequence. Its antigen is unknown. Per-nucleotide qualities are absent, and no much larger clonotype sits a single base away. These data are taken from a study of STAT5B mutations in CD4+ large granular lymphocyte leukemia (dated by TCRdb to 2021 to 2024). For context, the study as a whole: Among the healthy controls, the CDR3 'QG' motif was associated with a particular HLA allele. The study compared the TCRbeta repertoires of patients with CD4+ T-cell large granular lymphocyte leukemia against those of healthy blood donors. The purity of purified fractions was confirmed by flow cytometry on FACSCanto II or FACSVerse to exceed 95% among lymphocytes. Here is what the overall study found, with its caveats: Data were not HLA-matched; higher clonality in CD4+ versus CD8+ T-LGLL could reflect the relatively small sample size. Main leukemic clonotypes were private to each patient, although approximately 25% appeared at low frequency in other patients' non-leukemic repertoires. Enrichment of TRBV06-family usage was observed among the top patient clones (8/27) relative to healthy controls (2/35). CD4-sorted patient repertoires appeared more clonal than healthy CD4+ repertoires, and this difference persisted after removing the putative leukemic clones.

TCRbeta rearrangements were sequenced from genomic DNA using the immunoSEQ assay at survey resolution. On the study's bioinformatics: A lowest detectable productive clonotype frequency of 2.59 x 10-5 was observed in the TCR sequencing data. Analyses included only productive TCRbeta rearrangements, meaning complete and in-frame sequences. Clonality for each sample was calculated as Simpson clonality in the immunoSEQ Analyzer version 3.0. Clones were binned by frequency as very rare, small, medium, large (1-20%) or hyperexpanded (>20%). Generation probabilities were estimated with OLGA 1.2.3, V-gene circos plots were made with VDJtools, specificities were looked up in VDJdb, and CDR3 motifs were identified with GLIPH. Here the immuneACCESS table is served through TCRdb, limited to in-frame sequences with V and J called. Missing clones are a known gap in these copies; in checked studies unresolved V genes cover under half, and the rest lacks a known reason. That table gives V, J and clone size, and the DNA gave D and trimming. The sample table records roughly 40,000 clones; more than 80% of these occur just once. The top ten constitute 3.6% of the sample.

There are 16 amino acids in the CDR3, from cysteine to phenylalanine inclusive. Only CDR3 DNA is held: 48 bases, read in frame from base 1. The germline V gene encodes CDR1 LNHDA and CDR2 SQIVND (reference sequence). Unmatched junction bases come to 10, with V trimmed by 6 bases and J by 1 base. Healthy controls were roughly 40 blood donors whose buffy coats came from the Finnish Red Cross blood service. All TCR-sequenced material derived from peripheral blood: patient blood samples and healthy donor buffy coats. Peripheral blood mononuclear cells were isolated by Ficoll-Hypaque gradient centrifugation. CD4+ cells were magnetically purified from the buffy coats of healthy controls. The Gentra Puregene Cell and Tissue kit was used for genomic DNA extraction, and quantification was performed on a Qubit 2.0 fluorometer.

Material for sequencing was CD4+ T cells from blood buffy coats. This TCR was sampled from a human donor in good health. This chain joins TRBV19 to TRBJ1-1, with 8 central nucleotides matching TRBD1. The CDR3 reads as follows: CASRRQGTLTNTEAFF. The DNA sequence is TGTGCCAGTAGGCGACAGGGGACCTTAACGAACACTGAAGCTTTCTTT.